This TCR beta chain emerged from a study of T cells after yellow fever vaccination. Study-wide findings and caveats: Compared with primary, the secondary response was weaker and peaked at day 5, not 15.

The authors made TCR cDNA by 5'RACE template switching, adding a universal primer site and UMIs. MiXCR, run by TCRdb on the 5' RACE reads, gives a single entry per CDR3 protein. The table shows about 360,000 distinct CDR3 sequences, with about 6% occurring only once. V was shortened by 2 bases and J by 5 bases, with 11 bases between the two germline ends. The CDR3 spans 14 residues. Germline CDR1 SGHDN, CDR2 FVKESK. Only a few counts were recorded for this clonotype. As yet, its antigen is unknown. The sequencing here drew on PBMCs, taken 5 days after the yellow fever booster vaccination. The V gene is TRBV14, the J gene TRBJ2-3; D remains ambiguous. This receptor was identified in a young man who received the YFV17D yellow fever vaccine. The CDR3 spells CASSQLRTVDTQYF. Written as DNA, the CDR3 is TGTGCCAGCAGCCAACTCCGAACGGTAGATACGCAGTATTTT. Variable domain in full (rest from reference TRBV14 and TRBJ2-3): EAGVTQFPSHSVIEKGQTVTLRCDPISGHDNLYWYRRVMGKEIKFLLHFVKESKQDESGMPNNRFLAERTGGTYSTLKVQPAELEDSGVYFCASSQLRTVDTQYFGPGTRLTVL.